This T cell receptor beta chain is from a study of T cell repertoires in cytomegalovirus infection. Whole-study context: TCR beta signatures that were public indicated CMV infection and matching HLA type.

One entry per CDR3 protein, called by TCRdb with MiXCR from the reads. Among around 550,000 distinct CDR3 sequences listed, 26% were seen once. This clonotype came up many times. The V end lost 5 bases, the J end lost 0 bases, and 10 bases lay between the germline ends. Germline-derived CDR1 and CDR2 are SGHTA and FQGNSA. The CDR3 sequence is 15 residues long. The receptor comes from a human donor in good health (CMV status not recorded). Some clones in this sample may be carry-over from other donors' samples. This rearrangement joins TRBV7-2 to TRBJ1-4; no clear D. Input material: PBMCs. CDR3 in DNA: TGTGCCAGCAGCATGCAGAGAGCAACTAATGAAAAACTGTTTTTT. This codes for CASSMQRATNEKLFF. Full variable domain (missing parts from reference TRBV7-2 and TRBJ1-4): GAGVSQSPSNKVTEKGKDVELRCDPISGHTALYWYRQSLGQGLEFLIYFQGNSAPDKSGLPSDRFSAERTGGSVSTLTIQRTQQEDSAVYLCASSMQRATNEKLFFGSGTQLSVL.